The source of this T cell receptor (beta chain) is a study of PD-1 blockade in classical Hodgkin lymphoma (dated by TCRdb to about 2020). For context, the study as a whole: Nivolumab dosing was 3 mg/kg intravenously every 2 weeks, continuing until either disease progression or unacceptable toxicity. A peripheral blood immune signature of response to PD-1 blockade in classical Hodgkin lymphoma was defined using TCR beta sequencing and CyTOF.

In light of the paper, this sample's time point label describes: cycle 4 day 1 (C4D1), after six to seven weeks of nivolumab. Every trial patient had relapsed after autologous stem cell transplantation, and cohorts A, B and C differed in prior brentuximab vedotin exposure. A total of over 50 patients with relapsed/refractory classical Hodgkin lymphoma made up the trial cohort, and each patient's best overall response was complete response, partial response or progressive disease. In the multi-cohort phase II CheckMate 205 trial, trial patients received single-agent nivolumab. An independent review committee assessed best overall response using the 2007 International Working Group response criteria. PBMCs from the trial were collected at three points: immediately before nivolumab initiation (C1D1), and during therapy at cycle 2 day 1 and cycle 4 day 1. Peripheral blood was collected in 8 mL Vacutainer Cell Preparation Tubes, from which PBMCs were isolated by centrifugation and then cryopreserved.

From cysteine to phenylalanine, the CDR3 is 15 amino acids long. The only DNA kept is the CDR3, 45 bases in frame from the first base. Trimming removed 1 base from V and 5 bases from J, leaving 12 bases between the germline ends. Sequences LGHNA (CDR1) and YNFKEQ (CDR2) are obtained from the germline V gene. The Qiagen DNeasy kit was used to extract genomic DNA from unsorted PBMCs and from the negatively selected CD4+ and CD8+ fractions. TCR beta CDR3 regions were subjected to amplification by immunoSEQ multiplex PCR with primers that anneal to V and J segments. Amplification bias was minimized using a synthetic immune receptor repertoire, and residual bias was removed computationally after sequencing. Per the source publication's procedure: Repertoire diversity was quantified as the Shannon entropy index using custom Python scripts. The unsorted, CD4+ and CD8+ repertoires were each analyzed separately, with the exception of combined analyses, where CD4+ and CD8+ sequences were merged in silico. A clone was considered expanded if an increase in frequency of at least 2-fold after treatment relative to C1D1 was found, and a pseudocount of 0.5 was applied to clones undetected at baseline. Clones with 0 or 1 copy at C1D1 were classified as singleton clones, and clones with 2 or more copies were classified as non-singleton clones. By matching protein sequences in sorted samples from the same patient, clones expanded in unsorted samples were annotated as CD4+, CD8+ or unknown. Wilcoxon tests on paired samples were used to test diversity changes from C1D1 to C4D1. Sourced from immuneACCESS, this table was stored by TCRdb with only in-frame sequences that have V and J called. A share of the clones is absent; for the studies checked, an unresolved V gene accounts for under half, and the remainder has no known explanation. V and J calls and clone size come straight from that table; D and trimming were deduced from the DNA. The sample contains approximately 20,000 clones, around 80% of them found a single time. The ten biggest clones cover roughly 22% of the sample.

About this clone itself: Its antigen remains unidentified. It has no much larger one-base neighbor in the sample; base qualities were not kept.

Broader findings and caveats from the paper: Trial patients achieving complete response had baseline diversity similar to newly diagnosed patients, whereas partial responders and progressors had significantly lower diversity. Patients starting nivolumab less than 1 year after ASCT had lower diversity and were excluded from later analyses to avoid confounding by immune reconstitution. The study covered only a single clinical trial cohort, and the causes of the repertoire differences, possibly disease activity or prior therapy, were still not defined. Newly diagnosed patients were reported to have lower baseline TCR diversity than healthy donors, and relapsed/refractory patients were reported to have lower baseline TCR diversity still. By C4D1, a significant rise was seen in CD4+ TCR diversity but not in CD8+ TCR diversity (p=0.0027 vs p=0.16), and the rise was most apparent among complete responders (p=0.02).

The chain joins TRBV4-2 to TRBJ2-1; the best D guess is TRBD2, with 6 bases matching. The sequences come from peripheral blood mononuclear cells (PBMCs), collected before the fourth cycle of nivolumab. This TCR came from a human donor with classical Hodgkin lymphoma. The nucleotide sequence reads as follows: TGTGCCAGCAGCCAAGGGGAGGTAGCCGACAATGAGCAGTTCTTC. It is translated as CASSQGEVADNEQFF.